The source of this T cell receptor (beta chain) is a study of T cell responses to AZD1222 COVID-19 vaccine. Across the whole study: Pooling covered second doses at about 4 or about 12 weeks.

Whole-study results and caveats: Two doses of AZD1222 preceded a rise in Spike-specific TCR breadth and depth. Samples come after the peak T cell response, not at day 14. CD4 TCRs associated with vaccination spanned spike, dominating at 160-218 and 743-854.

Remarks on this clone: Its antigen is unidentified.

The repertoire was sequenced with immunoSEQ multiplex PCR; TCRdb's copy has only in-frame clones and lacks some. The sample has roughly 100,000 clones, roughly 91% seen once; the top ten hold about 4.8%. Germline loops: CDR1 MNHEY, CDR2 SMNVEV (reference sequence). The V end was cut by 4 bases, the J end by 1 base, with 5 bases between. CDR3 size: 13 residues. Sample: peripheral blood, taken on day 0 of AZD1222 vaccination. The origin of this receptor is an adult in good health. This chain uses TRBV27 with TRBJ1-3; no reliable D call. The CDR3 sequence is CASSSPSGNTIYF. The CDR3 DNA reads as TGTGCCAGCAGTTCGCCTTCTGGAAACACCATATATTTT.